The 21 T cell receptor beta chains below come from one sample, sequenced in a study of graft-versus-host responses after intestinal transplantation. Data came from immunoSEQ multiplex PCR; TCRdb stores just in-frame clones and leaves some out. The sample lists around 130,000 clones, more than 90% seen once, with around 0.15% in the top ten. The antigens these receptors bind are not known. This specimen consisted of unstimulated CD4+ T cells sorted from spleen or lymph node cells, obtained before intestinal transplant. The origin of the receptors is a human donor who received an intestinal transplant.

The chain is built from TRBV19 and TRBJ1-2; D ambiguous. V dropped 5 bases and J dropped 8 bases, with 18 bases sitting between them. Germline assignment: CDR1 LNHDA and CDR2 SQIVND (reference sequence). The CDR3 loop spans 14 amino acids. The CDR3 loop reads CASSPTKGWEGYTF. CDR3 in DNA: TGTGCCAGTAGTCCAACGAAGGGATGGGAGGGCTACACCTTC.

The genes are TRBV27 and TRBJ1-2; no definite D call. Germline V CDR1 and CDR2: MNHEY, SMNVEV (reference sequence). The CDR3 consists of 14 residues. Trimming removed 2 bases from V and 2 bases from J, with 9 bases in between. The DNA of the CDR3 is TGTGCCAGCAGTTTAGGGTCCAGGAACTATGGCTACACCTTC. This codes for CASSLGSRNYGYTF.

The chain is built from TRBV11-2 and TRBJ2-7; 8 bases fit TRBD1. CDR1 and CDR2 from the germline V gene are SGHAT and FQNNGV. V gave up 3 bases and J gave up 3 bases; unmatched junction bases: 7. The CDR3 consists of 15 residues. DNA of the CDR3: TGTGCCAGCAGCTTCTCCGGGACAGGAATCTACGAGCAGTACTTC. Amino acid sequence: CASSFSGTGIYEQYF.

A remark on this clone: This same CDR3 is encoded by further DNA sequences in the sample. V usage is TRBV10-3 and J usage is TRBJ2-7; 8 positions match TRBD1. Germline V gives CDR1 ENHRY, CDR2 SYGVKD. This CDR3 has 12 residues. V lost 10 bases to trimming and J lost 5 bases; unmatched junction nucleotides: 7. CDR3 nucleotides: TGTGCCACCGGACAGGGTGAGAACGAGCAGTACTTC. It yields the protein CATGQGENEQYF.

The chain employs TRBV5-1 and TRBJ1-3; D perhaps matches TRBD1 (5 bases). CDR3 length: 15 amino acids. The germline CDR1 and CDR2 sequences are SGHRS and YFSETQ. V was clipped by 3 bases and J by 0 bases, with 10 bases between them. The DNA of the CDR3 is TGCGCCAGCAGCTGGGACGGACTCTCTGGAAACACCATATATTTT. Translation: CASSWDGLSGNTIYF.

J is TRBJ1-1 and V is TRBV11-2; D uncertain. This CDR3 has 13 residues. Germline V CDR1 and CDR2: SGHAT, FQNNGV. Trimming stripped 7 bases from V and 1 base from J, with 10 bases between. The CDR3 DNA sequence: TGTGCCAGCACCCGGGGAGGGAACACTGAAGCTTTCTTT. Translated: CASTRGGNTEAFF.

J is TRBJ1-6 and V is TRBV5-5; the D is unclear. The V end was cut by 2 bases, the J end by 0 bases, with 12 bases between. Germline V gene lookup returns CDR1 SGHKS and CDR2 YYEKEE (reference sequence). The CDR3 covers 17 residues. CDR3 nucleotide sequence: TGTGCCAGCAGCTTACGTGTTGGTAGCTCCTATAATTCACCCCTCCACTTT. Amino acid sequence: CASSLRVGSSYNSPLHF.

This sequence joins TRBV5-1 and TRBJ2-3, with D maybe TRBD1 (5 bases). V lost 1 base to trimming and J lost 0 bases, with 9 bases between them. This CDR3 region has 15 residues. Germline V gives CDR1 SGHRS, CDR2 YFSETQ. The CDR3 is CASSLSDSSTDTQYF. The CDR3 DNA sequence: TGCGCCAGCAGCTTGTCCGACAGTAGCACAGATACGCAGTATTTT.

CDR3 amino acids: CASSLGTAYNEQFF. The CDR3 region has the DNA TGTGCCAGCAGCTTGGGGACAGCTTACAATGAGCAGTTCTTC. V usage is TRBV7-6 and J usage is TRBJ2-1; TRBD1 agrees at 7 bases. With V trimmed by 3 bases and J by 4 bases, 3 bases remained unmatched. The length of the CDR3 is 14 residues. The germline CDR1 and CDR2 sequences are SGHVS and FNYEAQ.

This chain links TRBV4-1 with TRBJ2-7; D perhaps matches TRBD1 (6 bases). Germline V gene data show CDR1 as MGHRA and CDR2 as YSYEKL. The V end was cut by 5 bases, the J end by 2 bases, with 16 bases between. The length of the CDR3 is 15 residues. The CDR3 loop is CASSYLVRGPYEQYF. The CDR3 DNA reads as TGCGCCAGCAGCTACCTGGTCAGGGGCCCCTACGAGCAGTACTTC.

The V and J genes are TRBV6-1 and TRBJ1-1; TRBD1 is a possible D gene (6 bases). V was trimmed by 4 bases and J by 5 bases, leaving 11 bases between them. CDR3 size: 13 residues. Germline lookup yields CDR1 MNHNS and CDR2 SASEGT. CDR3 region: CASSGRGGTEAFF. The CDR3 coding sequence is TGTGCCAGCAGTGGCAGGGGTGGGACTGAAGCTTTCTTT.

The V call is TRBV30, the J call TRBJ1-5; 7 positions match TRBD1. Germline values: CDR1 GTSNPN, CDR2 SVGIG (reference sequence). Unmatched junction bases numbered 6, after V lost 0 bases and J lost 7 bases. This CDR3 spans 14 amino acids. CDR3 DNA sequence: TGTGCCTGGAGTGTACAAACAGGGGAACAGCCCCAGCATTTT. Its translation: CAWSVQTGEQPQHF.

J is TRBJ1-2 and V is TRBV5-1; 12 nucleotides align to TRBD1. There are 15 residues in the CDR3. Germline V CDR1 and CDR2: SGHRS, YFSETQ. J lost 7 bases, V lost 4 bases, and 8 bases had no gene match. This CDR3 reads CASSIGTGGAGGYTF. The DNA of the CDR3 is TGCGCCAGCAGCATCGGGACAGGGGGCGCGGGTGGCTACACCTTC.

The genes are TRBV5-1 and TRBJ2-7; the D gene could be TRBD1 or TRBD2 (5 bases each). This CDR3 has 14 residues. CDR1 is SGHRS and CDR2 is YFSETQ in the germline V gene. V gave up 2 bases and J gave up 1 base, with 10 bases separating them. CDR3 DNA: TGCGCCAGCAGCTTCCGGGACGGTTCCTACGAGCAGTACTTC. Its translation is CASSFRDGSYEQYF. The whole variable domain, filled in from reference TRBV5-1 and TRBJ2-7, reads KAGVTQTPRYLIKTRGQQVTLSCSPISGHRSVSWYQQTPGQGLQFLFEYFSETQRNKGNFPGRFSGRQFSNSRSEMNVSTLELGDSALYLCASSFRDGSYEQYFGPGTRLTVT.

This sequence joins TRBV5-6 and TRBJ2-3; TRBD2 might be the D (5 bases). Trimming removed 0 bases at V and 1 base at J, with 12 bases between. Germline V gene lookup returns CDR1 SGHDT and CDR2 YYEEEE. The length of the CDR3 is 16 residues. Here the CDR3 reads CASSLASRWGTDTQYF. For the CDR3, the DNA is TGTGCCAGCAGCTTGGCTAGCAGGTGGGGCACAGATACGCAGTATTTT.

This clone appeared a single time. This CDR3 reads CASSLGTGGNAFF. The CDR3 region has the DNA TGTGCCAGCAGCTTAGGGACAGGGGGGAATGCTTTCTTT. The chain employs TRBV7-8 and TRBJ1-1; 10 nucleotides align to TRBD1. This CDR3 comprises 13 residues. Unmatched junction bases numbered 4, after V lost 1 base and J lost 11 bases. Germline loops: CDR1 SGHVS, CDR2 FQNEAQ.

The V gene is TRBV5-1, the J gene TRBJ2-7, with 9 nucleotides matching TRBD1. V shed 7 bases and J 3 bases; nucleotides not matched to a gene: 5. CDR1 is SGHRS, CDR2 YFSETQ, per germline. The CDR3 sequence is 13 residues long. In DNA form, the CDR3 reads TGCGCCAGCCGGGGGGACAGGGTCTACGAGCAGTACTTC. Translating it yields CASRGDRVYEQYF.

The rearrangement joins TRBV15 to TRBJ2-5; D is undetermined. The V gene's germline CDR1 is LNHNV and CDR2 YYDKDF (reference sequence). The CDR3 is 13 amino acids. V shed 5 bases and J shed 5 bases, with 12 bases lying between them. Here the CDR3 reads CATSLVFGETQYF. The DNA of the CDR3 is TGTGCCACCAGCCTGGTTTTTGGGGAGACCCAGTACTTC. Together with reference TRBV15 and TRBJ2-5, the CDR3 gives the full variable domain: DAMVIQNPRYQVTQFGKPVTLSCSQTLNHNVMYWYQQKSSQAPKLLFHYYDKDFNNEADTPDNFQSRRPNTSFCFLDIRSPGLGDTAMYLCATSLVFGETQYFGPGTRLLVL.

The chain couples TRBV27 to TRBJ2-7; perhaps TRBD1 as D (6 bases). The ends were cut back, 0 bases at V and 3 bases at J, with 6 bases in the middle. The CDR3 consists of 13 residues. Germline assignment: CDR1 MNHEY and CDR2 SMNVEV (reference sequence). The CDR3 here is CASSLSGGYEQYF. The CDR3 region has the DNA TGTGCCAGCAGTTTATCAGGGGGCTACGAGCAGTACTTC.

The rearrangement links TRBV5-1 to TRBJ1-2; D is uncertain. This CDR3 is built from 12 residues. CDR1 is SGHRS, CDR2 YFSETQ, per germline. Trimming left V 4 bases short and J 5 bases short, with 9 bases between. The CDR3 DNA sequence: TGCGCCAGCAGCGGCAATACGTATGGCTACACCTTC. It yields the protein CASSGNTYGYTF.

This chain joins TRBV6-1 and TRBJ2-2; D is perhaps TRBD1 (6 bases). The germline CDR1 and CDR2 sequences are MNHNS and SASEGT. The CDR3 is 13 amino acids. V was clipped by 6 bases and J by 7 bases, with 12 bases between them. CDR3 in DNA: TGTGCCAGCAGGAAACAGGGTGTCGGGGAGCTGTTTTTT. Translating it yields CASRKQGVGELFF.